Sequencing of this T cell receptor beta chain was carried out in a study of OX40 agonist ivuxolimab in advanced cancers. At the level of the study: An agonistic human IgG2 monoclonal antibody against OX40 (CD134) was given. Study-level points and caveats: Expanded peripheral T cells had an undetermined antigen specificity.

Note on this clone: Antigen: not known.

Collection of blood occurred at baseline, at cycle 4 day 1, and at cycle 7 day 1. Assay: immunoSEQ multiplex PCR; the TCRdb copy retains only in-frame clones and omits some. The data contain roughly 64,000 clones, approximately 84% of them seen just once; the ten biggest clones take up more than 2%. V shed 4 bases, J shed 1 base, and the junction held 4 bases outside the gene matches. From germline, CDR1 is SGHRS and CDR2 YFSETQ. This CDR3 region has 16 residues. This sequence originates from an adult with an advanced solid tumor such as melanoma, head and neck, liver or kidney cancer. The rearrangement links TRBV5-1 to TRBJ2-2, with 10 bases identical to TRBD2. The sequencing here drew on CD4+ or CD8+ T cells sorted from blood, taken in a trial of the OX40 agonist ivuxolimab. The CDR3 nucleotides read TGCGCCAGCAGCATAAGACTAGCGGGGAACACCGGGGAGCTGTTTTTT. Its protein product is CASSIRLAGNTGELFF.